This T cell receptor (beta chain) was identified in a study of PD-L1 blockade in urothelial cancer. Study in general: Median T cell yield per blood sample was more than 120,000 cells.

V was clipped by 5 bases and J by 6 bases, with 10 bases between them. Germline-derived CDR1 and CDR2 are SGHAT and FQNNGV. The CDR3 loop spans 13 amino acids. Method: immunoSEQ multiplex PCR; TCRdb's copy keeps in-frame clones and lacks some. The table has just under 30,000 clones, 70% to 90% seen once; the top ten hold 3.1%. Each patient supplied 1 to 8 pretreatment and on-treatment samples. The source material was PBMCs, sampled around atezolizumab (anti-PD-L1) treatment. The clonotype comes from a man between 50 and 59 years old with urothelial cancer. V usage is TRBV11-2 and J usage is TRBJ2-2; D unresolved. In DNA, the CDR3 is TGTGCCAGCAGCCCCCAGTTTTCCGGGGAGCTGTTTTTT. Translated, it gives CASSPQFSGELFF.